The present T cell receptor beta chain was sequenced within a study of OX40 agonist ivuxolimab in advanced cancers. Trimming pared 5 bases from V and 6 bases from J, leaving 11 bases between. From germline, CDR1 is LNHDA and CDR2 SQIVND (reference sequence). CDR3 length equals 13 residues. Clones were sequenced by immunoSEQ multiplex PCR, and TCRdb holds only the in-frame ones, with some missing. The sample lists 77,000 or so clones, more than 85% seen once, with over 7.5% in the top ten. The chain joins TRBV19 to TRBJ2-1, with D unclear. The origin of this receptor is an adult with an advanced solid tumor such as melanoma, head and neck, liver or kidney cancer. Sequencing used CD4+ or CD8+ T cells sorted from blood, obtained in a trial of the OX40 agonist ivuxolimab. The CDR3 nucleotides read TGTGCCAGTAGTTTGGCTTCCCGCAATGAGCAGTTCTTC. Protein product: CASSLASRNEQFF.